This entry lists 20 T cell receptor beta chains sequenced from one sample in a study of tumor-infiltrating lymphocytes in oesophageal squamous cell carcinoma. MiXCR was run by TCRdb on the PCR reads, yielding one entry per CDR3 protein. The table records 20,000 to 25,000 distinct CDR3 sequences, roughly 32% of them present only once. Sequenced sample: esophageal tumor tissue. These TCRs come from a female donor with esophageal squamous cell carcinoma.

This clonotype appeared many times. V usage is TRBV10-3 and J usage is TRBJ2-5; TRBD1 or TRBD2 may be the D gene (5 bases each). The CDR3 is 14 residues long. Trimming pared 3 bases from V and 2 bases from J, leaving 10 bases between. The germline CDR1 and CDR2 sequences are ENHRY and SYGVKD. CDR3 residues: CAISDRDGQETQYF. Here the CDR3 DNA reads TGTGCCATCAGTGACCGGGACGGACAAGAGACCCAGTACTTC.

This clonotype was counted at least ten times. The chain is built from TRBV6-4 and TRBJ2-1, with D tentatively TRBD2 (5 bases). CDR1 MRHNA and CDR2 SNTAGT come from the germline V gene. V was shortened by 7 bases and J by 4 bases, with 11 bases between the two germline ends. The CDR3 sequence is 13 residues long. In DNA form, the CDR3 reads TGTGCCAGCATCTGGGCGGGTTACAATGAGCAGTTCTTC. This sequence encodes CASIWAGYNEQFF.

The CDR3 loop is CASSLEWGQGYLSGANVLTF. The CDR3 bases are TGTGCCAGCAGTTTAGAATGGGGCCAGGGGTATCTTTCTGGGGCCAACGTCCTGACTTTC. The V gene is TRBV27, the J gene TRBJ2-6; TRBD1 is a possible D gene (6 bases). The CDR3 length is 20 residues. Trimming shortened V by 2 bases and J by 1 base, and 21 bases separated the two germline ends. Germline V CDR1 and CDR2: MNHEY, SMNVEV (reference sequence).

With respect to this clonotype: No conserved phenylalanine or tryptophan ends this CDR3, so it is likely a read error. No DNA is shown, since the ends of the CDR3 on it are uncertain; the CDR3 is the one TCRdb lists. Here the CDR3 reads CASSESGTSG. The V call is TRBV6-1, the J call TRBJ2-1; the table's D call, TRBD2, was not checked against the DNA. The CDR3 has 10 residues if both end residues are counted. The germline gives CDR1 MNHNS, CDR2 SASEGT.

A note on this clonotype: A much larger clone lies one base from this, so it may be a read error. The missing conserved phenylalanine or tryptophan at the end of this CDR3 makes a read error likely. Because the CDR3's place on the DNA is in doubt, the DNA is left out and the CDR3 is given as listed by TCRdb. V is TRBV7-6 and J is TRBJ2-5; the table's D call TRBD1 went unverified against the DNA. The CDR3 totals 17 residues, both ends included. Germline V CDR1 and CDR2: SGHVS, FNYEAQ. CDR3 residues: CASSLATQTGHGYTFVS.

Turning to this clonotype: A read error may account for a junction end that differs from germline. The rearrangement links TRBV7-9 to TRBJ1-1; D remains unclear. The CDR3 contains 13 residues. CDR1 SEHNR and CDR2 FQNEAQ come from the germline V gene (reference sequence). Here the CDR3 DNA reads TGTGCTAGCAGCTTAGCGGCGTTCAATGAGCATTTCTTT. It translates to CASSLAAFNEHFF. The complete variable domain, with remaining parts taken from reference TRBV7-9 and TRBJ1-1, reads DTGVSQNPRHKITKRGQNVTFRCDPISEHNRLYWYRQTLGQGPEFLTYFQNEAQLEKSRLLSDRFSAERPKGSFSTLEIQRTEQGDSAMYLCASSLAAFNEHFFGQGTRLTVV.

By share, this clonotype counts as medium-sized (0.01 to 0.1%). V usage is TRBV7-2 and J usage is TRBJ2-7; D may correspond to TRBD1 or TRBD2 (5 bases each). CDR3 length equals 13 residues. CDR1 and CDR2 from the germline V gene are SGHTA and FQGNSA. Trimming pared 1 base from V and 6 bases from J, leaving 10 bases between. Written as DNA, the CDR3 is TGTGCCAGCAGCTTAGGGGCTGGGGGCGAGCAGTACTTC. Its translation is CASSLGAGGEQYF. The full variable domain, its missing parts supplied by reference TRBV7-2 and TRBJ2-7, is GAGVSQSPSNKVTEKGKDVELRCDPISGHTALYWYRQSLGQGLEFLIYFQGNSAPDKSGLPSDRFSAERTGGSVSTLTIQRTQQEDSAVYLCASSLGAGGEQYFGPGTRLTVT.

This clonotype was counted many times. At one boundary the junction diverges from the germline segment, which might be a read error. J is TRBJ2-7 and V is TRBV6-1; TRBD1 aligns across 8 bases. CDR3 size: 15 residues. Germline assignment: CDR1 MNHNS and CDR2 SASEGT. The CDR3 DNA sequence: TGTGCCAGCAGCACGGACAGGGCTGAGAATTCACCCCTCCACTTC. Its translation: CASSTDRAENSPLHF.

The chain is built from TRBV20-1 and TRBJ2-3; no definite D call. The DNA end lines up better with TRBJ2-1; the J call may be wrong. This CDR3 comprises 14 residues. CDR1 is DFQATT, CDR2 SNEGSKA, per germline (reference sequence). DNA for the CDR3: TGCAGTGCTAGCACGCAAGCCTTTTACAATGAGCAGTTCTTC. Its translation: CSASTQAFYNEQFF.

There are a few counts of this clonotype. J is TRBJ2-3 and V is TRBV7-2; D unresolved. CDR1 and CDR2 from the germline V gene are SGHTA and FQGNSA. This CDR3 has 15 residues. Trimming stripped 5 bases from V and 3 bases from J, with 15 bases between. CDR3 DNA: TGTGCCAGCAGCGCAAGGCCCTTAAGGACAGATACGCAGTATTTT. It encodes CASSARPLRTDTQYF.

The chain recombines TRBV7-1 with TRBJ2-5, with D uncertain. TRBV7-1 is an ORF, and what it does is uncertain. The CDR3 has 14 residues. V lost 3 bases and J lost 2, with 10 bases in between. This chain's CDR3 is CASSSPNAQETQYF. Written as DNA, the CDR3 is TGTGCCAGCAGCTCCCCTAACGCACAAGAGACCCAGTACTTC.

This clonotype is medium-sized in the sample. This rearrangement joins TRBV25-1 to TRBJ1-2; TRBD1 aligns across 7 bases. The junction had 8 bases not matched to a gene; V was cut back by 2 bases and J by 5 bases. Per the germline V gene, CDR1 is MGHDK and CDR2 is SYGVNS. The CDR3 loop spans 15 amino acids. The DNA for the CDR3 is TGTGCCAGCAGTGAAGGAGTCAACAGGGGTTATGGCTACACCTTC. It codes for CASSEGVNRGYGYTF.

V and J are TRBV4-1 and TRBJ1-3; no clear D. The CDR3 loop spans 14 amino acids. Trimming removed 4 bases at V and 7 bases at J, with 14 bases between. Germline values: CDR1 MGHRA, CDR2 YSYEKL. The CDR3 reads CASSPPGSSNTIYF. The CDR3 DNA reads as TGCGCCAGCAGCCCACCGGGATCGAGTAACACCATATATTTT.

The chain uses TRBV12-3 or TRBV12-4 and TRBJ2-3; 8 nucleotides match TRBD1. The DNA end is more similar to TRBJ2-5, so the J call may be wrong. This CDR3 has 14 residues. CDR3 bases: TGTGCCAGCAGTCGGACAGGGTTAGGCGAGACCCAGTACTTC. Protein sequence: CASSRTGLGETQYF.

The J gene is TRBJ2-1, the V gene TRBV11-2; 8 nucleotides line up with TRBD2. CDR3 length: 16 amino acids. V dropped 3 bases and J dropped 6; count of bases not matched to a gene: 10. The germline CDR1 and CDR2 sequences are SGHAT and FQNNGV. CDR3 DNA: TGTGCCAGCAGCTTCCTAGCGGGCCGTGGGGCCAATGAGCAGTTCTTC. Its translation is CASSFLAGRGANEQFF. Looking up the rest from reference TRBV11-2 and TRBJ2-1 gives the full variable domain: EAGVAQSPRYKIIEKRQSVAFWCNPISGHATLYWYQQILGQGPKLLIQFQNNGVVDDSQLPKDRFSAERLKGVDSTLKIQPAKLEDSAVYLCASSFLAGRGANEQFFGPGTRLTVL.

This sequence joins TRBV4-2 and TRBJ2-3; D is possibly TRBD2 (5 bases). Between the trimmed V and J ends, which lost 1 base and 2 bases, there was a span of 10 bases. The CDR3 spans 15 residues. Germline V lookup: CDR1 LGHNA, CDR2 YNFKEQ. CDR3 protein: CASSQVGADTDTQYF. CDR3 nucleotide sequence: TGTGCCAGCAGCCAAGTCGGAGCGGACACAGATACGCAGTATTTT.

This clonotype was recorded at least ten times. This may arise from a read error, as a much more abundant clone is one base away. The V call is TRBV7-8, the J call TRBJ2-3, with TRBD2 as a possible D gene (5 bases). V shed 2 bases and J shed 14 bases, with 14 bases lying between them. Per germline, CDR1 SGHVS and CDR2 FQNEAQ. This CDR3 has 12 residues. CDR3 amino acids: CASSLNSGELYF. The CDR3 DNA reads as TGTGCCAGCAGCTTAAACTCCGGGGAGCTGTATTTT.

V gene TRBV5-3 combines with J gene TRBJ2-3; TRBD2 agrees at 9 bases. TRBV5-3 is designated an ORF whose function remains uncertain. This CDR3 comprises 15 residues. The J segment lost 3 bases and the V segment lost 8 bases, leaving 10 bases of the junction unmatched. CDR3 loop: CASSALAGATDTQYF. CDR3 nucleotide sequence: TGTGCCAGCAGCGCCTTAGCGGGAGCGACAGATACGCAGTATTTT.

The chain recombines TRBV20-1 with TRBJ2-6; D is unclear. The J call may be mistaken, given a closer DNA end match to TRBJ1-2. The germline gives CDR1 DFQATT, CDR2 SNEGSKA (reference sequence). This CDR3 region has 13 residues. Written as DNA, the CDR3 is TGCAGTGCTAGAGACGACGGCAACTATGGCTACACCTTC. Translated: CSARDDGNYGYTF.

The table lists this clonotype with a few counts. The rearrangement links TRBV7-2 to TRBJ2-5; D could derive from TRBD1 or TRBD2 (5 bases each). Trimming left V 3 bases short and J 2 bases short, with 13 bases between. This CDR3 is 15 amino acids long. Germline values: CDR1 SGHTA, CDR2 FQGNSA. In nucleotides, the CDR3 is TGTGCCAGCAGCTTTACCGGGACCTCTCAAGAGACCCAGTACTTC. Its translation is CASSFTGTSQETQYF.